A single sample is the source of the 9 T cell receptor beta chains below, sequenced in a study of shared clonotypes between healthy human individuals. Sequencing was performed with immunoSEQ multiplex PCR; in TCRdb, only in-frame clones are kept and a portion is missing. The table lists hundreds of thousands of clones, about two thirds of them singletons. Sequencing was carried out using memory CD4+ T cells sorted from blood. Subset reported: CD45RA-negative fraction. These receptors were collected from a woman in her twenties or thirties in good health.

This clone was recorded only once. This rearrangement joins TRBV4-1 to TRBJ2-1; 8 nucleotides align to TRBD2. CDR3 length: 16 residues. CDR1 and CDR2 from the germline V gene are MGHRA and YSYEKL. The trim removed 1 base at V and 7 bases at J, leaving 9 bases unmatched. DNA of the CDR3: TGCGCCAGCAGCCAAGCCACAGCGGGAGTTTATAATGAGCAGTTCTTC. This sequence encodes CASSQATAGVYNEQFF.

The chain couples TRBV19 to TRBJ1-1; 7 bases are shared with TRBD1. CDR3 length: 11 residues. Trimming removed 11 bases from V and 6 bases from J; junction bases left unmatched: 6. Germline CDR1 is LNHDA and CDR2 is SQIVND (reference sequence). The CDR3 reads CAVNRGAEAFF. The CDR3 region has the DNA TGTGCCGTAAACAGGGGCGCTGAAGCTTTCTTT.

The chain recombines TRBV18 with TRBJ1-3; D ambiguous. The germline gives CDR1 KGHSH, CDR2 LQKENI. The CDR3 totals 14 residues. Trimming removed 3 bases from V and 1 base from J, with 7 bases in between. The CDR3 protein is CASSPRESGNTIYF. The CDR3, as DNA: TGTGCCAGCTCACCCCGAGAATCTGGAAACACCATATATTTT.

This clone was seen only a few times. The CDR3 sequence: CAISAQGSSAFF. The CDR3 coding sequence is TGTGCCATCAGTGCTCAAGGGAGTTCAGCTTTCTTT. The genes are TRBV10-3 and TRBJ1-1; D is unresolved. This CDR3 has 12 residues. Looked up from germline, CDR1 is ENHRY and CDR2 is SYGVKD. The ends were cut back, 4 bases at V and 10 bases at J, with 13 bases in the middle.

The rearrangement links TRBV19 to TRBJ2-7; D is ambiguous. Germline lookup yields CDR1 LNHDA and CDR2 SQIVND (reference sequence). The V end lost 2 bases, the J end lost 0 bases, and 5 bases lay between the germline ends. The CDR3 has 13 residues. Here the CDR3 reads CASSIKASYEQYF. CDR3 nucleotide sequence: TGTGCCAGTAGTATAAAGGCCTCCTACGAGCAGTACTTC.

The chain uses TRBV27 and TRBJ2-5; D is possibly TRBD1 (5 bases). This CDR3 region has 13 residues. V was shortened by 2 bases and J by 4 bases, with 8 bases between the two germline ends. Germline CDR1 is MNHEY and CDR2 is SMNVEV (reference sequence). The CDR3, as DNA: TGTGCCAGCAGTTTAAGAAGGGGAGAGACCCAGTACTTC. It translates to CASSLRRGETQYF.

The chain combines TRBV2 with TRBJ2-7, with D tentatively TRBD2 (6 bases). Per germline, CDR1 SNHLY and CDR2 FYNNEI. The CDR3 has 14 residues. V was trimmed by 4 bases and J by 1 base, leaving 11 bases between them. DNA of the CDR3: TGTGCCAGCAGTGGAGGGGAGGTGTCCTACGAGCAGTACTTC. Translating gives CASSGGEVSYEQYF.

The V and J genes are TRBV13 and TRBJ1-1, with D tentatively TRBD1 (5 bases). Trimming shortened V by 8 bases and J by 3 bases, and 19 bases separated the two germline ends. Looked up from germline, CDR1 is PRHDT and CDR2 is FYEKMQ (reference sequence). The CDR3 covers 15 residues. The CDR3 region is CASSRLGPLYTEAFF. CDR3 coding DNA: TGTGCCAGCTCCCGCCTGGGACCCCTGTACACTGAAGCTTTCTTT.

The V and J genes are TRBV27 and TRBJ1-4; 9 nucleotides match TRBD1. The V gene end was trimmed by 5 bases and the J gene end by 4 bases; junction bases not matched to a gene: 8. From germline, CDR1 is MNHEY and CDR2 SMNVEV (reference sequence). This CDR3 is 16 amino acids long. DNA for the CDR3: TGTGCCAGCAGTACTGCCCGGGACAGGGATAATGAAAAACTGTTTTTT. Its translation is CASSTARDRDNEKLFF.